The entry below gives a single T cell receptor beta chain sequence along with its context. PCR was performed using 60 Vbeta and 13 Jbeta primers. The method was immunoSEQ multiplex PCR; TCRdb's version includes in-frame clones alone and lacks a portion of them. The sample lists under 200,000 clones, around 79% occurring once. These data belong to a study of cytomegalovirus exposure and HLA in healthy donors. Across the whole study: Roughly 170 million T cells yielded 110 million or so unique TCR beta sequences in earlier analysis.

Germline loops: CDR1 SGHRS, CDR2 YFSETQ. The CDR3 is 15 residues long. J was trimmed by 3 bases and V by 4 bases; bases with no gene match: 6. Sample: PBMCs. The chain carries TRBV5-1 and TRBJ1-5, with 8 bases lining up with TRBD1. The TCR originated in a male donor in good health and CMV-seropositive. In DNA, the CDR3 is TGCGCCAGCAGCGCCGGGACAGGCGACAATCAGCCCCAGCATTTT. Translation: CASSAGTGDNQPQHF.